Below, 24 T cell receptor beta chains from the same sample are listed, as sequenced in a study of early T cells in non-severe SARS-CoV-2 infection. TCRdb processed the 5' RACE reads anew with MiXCR; each CDR3 protein has one entry. Of roughly 57,000 distinct CDR3 sequences listed, about 13% are singletons. The sample in question was whole blood, obtained at baseline. The receptors derive from an adult who was a healthcare worker with PCR-confirmed SARS-CoV-2 infection or an uninfected control (not recorded which).

The table lists this clonotype with a few counts. CDR3 nucleotides: TGTGCCTGCACGACAGGGAGAACGACAGATACGCAGTATTTT. Amino acid sequence: CACTTGRTTDTQYF. The chain employs TRBV30 and TRBJ2-3; 7 bases map to TRBD1. Germline CDR1 and CDR2: GTSNPN and SVGIG (reference sequence). V shed 6 bases, J shed 3 bases, and the junction held 9 bases outside the gene matches. The CDR3 has 14 residues.

The rearrangement links TRBV6-2 or TRBV6-3 to TRBJ1-5, with D possibly matching TRBD1 (6 bases). V was shortened by 5 bases and J by 2 bases, with 13 bases between the two germline ends. Germline loops: CDR1 MNHEY, CDR2 SVGEGT. CDR3 length: 15 residues. The DNA of the CDR3 is TGTGCCAGCAGTCTTCGGGGGGGCGGCAATCAGCCCCAGCATTTT. Its protein is CASSLRGGGNQPQHF.

This clonotype has a handful of counts. The CDR3 region is CASSLDGSYTGELFF. CDR3 DNA sequence: TGCGCCAGCAGCTTGGATGGGTCCTACACCGGGGAGCTGTTTTTT. The J gene is TRBJ2-2, the V gene TRBV5-1, with D hard to call. The germline V gene has CDR1 SGHRS and CDR2 YFSETQ. The CDR3 runs to 15 residues. Deletions cut 0 bases from V and 3 bases from J, with 9 bases between. The variable domain in full, completed from reference TRBV5-1 and TRBJ2-2, reads KAGVTQTPRYLIKTRGQQVTLSCSPISGHRSVSWYQQTPGQGLQFLFEYFSETQRNKGNFPGRFSGRQFSNSRSEMNVSTLELGDSALYLCASSLDGSYTGELFFGEGSRLTVL.

The chain recombines TRBV25-1 with TRBJ1-1; no clear D gene. V dropped 1 base and J dropped 7 bases, with 4 bases sitting between them. This CDR3 contains 11 residues. Germline loops: CDR1 MGHDK, CDR2 SYGVNS. The CDR3 here is CASSESVEAFF. The CDR3 DNA reads TGTGCCAGCAGTGAATCCGTTGAAGCTTTCTTT.

This clonotype was recorded a few times. V is TRBV5-1 and J is TRBJ1-1; a weak D match, TRBD1 (5 bases). Germline values: CDR1 SGHRS, CDR2 YFSETQ. The CDR3 has 14 amino acids. Between the trimmed V and J ends, which lost 0 bases and 5 bases, there was a span of 11 bases. The CDR3 nucleotides read TGCGCCAGCAGCTTGGGGCAGGGTAGAACTGAAGCTTTCTTT. It codes for CASSLGQGRTEAFF.

This clonotype came up many times. The rearrangement links TRBV7-9 to TRBJ2-7; D is perhaps TRBD2 (6 bases). Trimming took 3 bases from V and 5 from J, leaving 17 bases between them. CDR3 length: 15 amino acids. CDR1 is SEHNR, CDR2 FQNEAQ, per germline (reference sequence). In DNA form, the CDR3 reads TGTGCCAGCAGCTTTGGGCCGACTAGGTTACACGAGCAGTACTTC. Protein: CASSFGPTRLHEQYF.

This clonotype was seen only a few times. This chain links TRBV6-1 with TRBJ2-5; a possible D gene is TRBD1 (5 bases). The CDR3 length is 14 residues. V lost 1 base and J 2 bases, leaving 8 bases between the germline ends. Germline V gene lookup returns CDR1 MNHNS and CDR2 SASEGT. The CDR3 loop is CASSEVTVQETQYF. CDR3 bases: TGTGCCAGCAGTGAAGTGACAGTTCAAGAGACCCAGTACTTC.

The gene calls are TRBV20-1 and TRBJ1-1, with 7 bases matching TRBD1. The CDR3 extends over 13 amino acids. The V segment lost 3 bases and the J segment 2 bases; nucleotides outside the gene matches: 3. Looked up from germline, CDR1 is DFQATT and CDR2 is SNEGSKA (reference sequence). CDR3 sequence reads: CSASRDSNTEAFF. As DNA, the CDR3 is TGCAGTGCTAGCAGGGACAGTAACACTGAAGCTTTCTTT.

The chain has TRBV7-2 and TRBJ2-1; 8 nucleotides align to TRBD1. Germline CDR1 and CDR2: SGHTA and FQGNSA. J gave up 3 bases and V 6 bases, and 7 bases lay outside the gene matches. The CDR3 totals 15 residues. This chain's CDR3 is CASSPDRGGYNEQFF. The DNA for the CDR3 is TGTGCCAGCAGTCCCGACAGGGGAGGCTACAATGAGCAGTTCTTC.

The rearrangement uses TRBV20-1 and TRBJ2-7; D is ambiguous. In germline, CDR1 is DFQATT, CDR2 SNEGSKA (reference sequence). V was cut by 3 bases and J by 3 bases, with 12 bases left in between. The CDR3 is 13 amino acids. The CDR3 loop is CSARGPDIYEQYF. CDR3 in DNA: TGCAGTGCTAGGGGTCCGGATATCTACGAGCAGTACTTC.

This clonotype was seen only a few times. V usage is TRBV7-3 and J usage is TRBJ1-2; weak D call: TRBD1 (5 bases). Between the trimmed V and J ends, which lost 4 bases and 8 bases, there was a span of 17 bases. The CDR3 runs 14 residues. Germline V gene data show CDR1 as SGHTA and CDR2 as FQGTGA. As DNA, the CDR3 is TGTGCCAGCAGCTCCTCCGGGACGGCGAGCGGCTACACCTTC. It encodes CASSSSGTASGYTF.

This clonotype was detected many times. J is TRBJ2-2 and V is TRBV6-4, with 7 nucleotides matching TRBD1. The trim removed 3 bases at V and 2 bases at J, leaving 0 bases unmatched. Germline CDR1 and CDR2: MRHNA and SNTAGT. The CDR3 has 14 amino acids. The CDR3 DNA follows: TGTGCCAGCAGTGAAGGGGGCAACACCGGGGAGCTGTTTTTT. It specifies CASSEGGNTGELFF.

This clonotype was seen at least ten times. The rearrangement uses TRBV9 and TRBJ2-7; TRBD1 might be the D (6 bases). CDR3 length: 17 amino acids. Germline lookup yields CDR1 SGDLS and CDR2 YYNGEE. V lost 0 bases to trimming and J lost 6 bases, with 22 bases between them. The CDR3 region has the DNA TGTGCCAGCAGCGTAGGGGCCCAGACAGGCAGGGCAGGCGAGCAGTACTTC. It codes for CASSVGAQTGRAGEQYF.

The chain combines TRBV18 with TRBJ2-7; a weak D match, TRBD1 (5 bases). The CDR3 totals 14 residues. From germline, CDR1 is KGHSH and CDR2 LQKENI. With 2 bases removed from V and 0 bases from J, the gap between germline ends came to 8 bases. In DNA form, the CDR3 reads TGTGCCAGCTCACCAGCTGACAGCTCCTACGAGCAGTACTTC. This sequence encodes CASSPADSSYEQYF.

This clonotype was picked up a small number of times. This chain links TRBV28 with TRBJ2-7; 12 bases align to TRBD2. J lost 5 bases, V lost 6 bases, and 8 bases had no gene match. CDR1 and CDR2 from the germline V gene are MDHEN and SYDVKM. CDR3 length: 15 residues. CDR3 nucleotide sequence: TGTGCCAGCAGAGGCACTAGCGGGAGGCTCGACGAGCAGTACTTC. Protein sequence: CASRGTSGRLDEQYF. The entire variable domain, with the rest obtained from reference TRBV28 and TRBJ2-7, is as follows: DVKVTQSSRYLVKRTGEKVFLECVQDMDHENMFWYRQDPGLGLRLIYFSYDVKMKEKGDIPEGYSVSREKKERFSLILESASTNQTSMYLCASRGTSGRLDEQYFGPGTRLTVT.

The rearrangement uses TRBV12-3 or TRBV12-4 and TRBJ2-2, with D possibly matching TRBD1 (6 bases). The CDR3 covers 16 residues. Trimming shortened V by 0 bases and J by 2 bases, and 10 bases separated the two germline ends. The CDR3, as DNA: TGTGCCAGCAGTTTAGCGCTGGGGGCTAACACCGGGGAGCTGTTTTTT. Residues: CASSLALGANTGELFF.

This clonotype was seen only a few times. V gene TRBV30 combines with J gene TRBJ2-3; no clear D gene. This CDR3 region has 10 residues. Trimming took off 1 base at V and 6 bases at J, with 2 bases between the two ends. CDR1 and CDR2 from the germline V gene are GTSNPN and SVGIG (reference sequence). The CDR3 DNA is TGTGCCTGGAGTGCGGATACGCAGTATTTT. Translation gives CAWSADTQYF.

This clonotype was seen ten or more times. The V call is TRBV11-1, the J call TRBJ1-4; D remains ambiguous. Germline-derived CDR1 and CDR2 are SGHAT and FQDESV (reference sequence). V shed 4 bases and J shed 8 bases, with 14 bases lying between them. This CDR3 has 14 amino acids. The CDR3 here is CASSSDMVKEKLFF. The CDR3 nucleotides are TGTGCCAGCAGCTCAGACATGGTAAAGGAAAAACTGTTTTTT.

The sample holds many counts of this clonotype. The chain links TRBV5-1 to TRBJ1-4; TRBD1 might be the D (6 bases). The CDR3 has 14 amino acids. The V end lost 1 base, the J end lost 6 bases, and 10 bases lay between the germline ends. Germline values: CDR1 SGHRS, CDR2 YFSETQ. CDR3 sequence reads: CASSLQGRDEKLFF. The CDR3 nucleotides read TGCGCCAGCAGCTTGCAGGGGAGGGATGAAAAACTGTTTTTT.

The CDR3 bases are TGTGCCAGCAGTTACGAGGGGGTGACAGGGGCCCAAGAGACCCAGTACTTC. It codes for CASSYEGVTGAQETQYF. The gene calls are TRBV6-5 and TRBJ2-5; 8 bases line up with TRBD1. The CDR3 has 17 amino acids. The J segment lost 1 base and the V segment lost 2 bases, leaving 9 bases of the junction unmatched. In germline, CDR1 is MNHEY, CDR2 SVGAGI.

The chain employs TRBV5-1 and TRBJ2-7; D gene ambiguous. Trimming left V 4 bases short and J 7 bases short, with 15 bases between. Per the germline V gene, CDR1 is SGHRS and CDR2 is YFSETQ. This CDR3 has 13 amino acids. CDR3 residues: CASSPIYLGEQYF. The CDR3 DNA sequence: TGCGCCAGCAGCCCTATTTACCTCGGGGAGCAGTACTTC. Filled out from reference TRBV5-1 and TRBJ2-7, the complete variable domain reads KAGVTQTPRYLIKTRGQQVTLSCSPISGHRSVSWYQQTPGQGLQFLFEYFSETQRNKGNFPGRFSGRQFSNSRSEMNVSTLELGDSALYLCASSPIYLGEQYFGPGTRLTVT.

The V call is TRBV25-1, the J call TRBJ2-7; tentative D call: TRBD2 (5 bases). CDR1 is MGHDK and CDR2 is SYGVNS in the germline V gene. The CDR3 is 11 residues long. V dropped 3 bases and J dropped 6 bases, with 6 bases sitting between them. The CDR3 sequence is CASSDGVEQYF. As DNA, the CDR3 is TGTGCCAGCAGTGACGGGGTCGAGCAGTACTTC.

The rearrangement links TRBV7-6 to TRBJ2-2; D may be TRBD1 or TRBD2 (5 bases each). Trimming removed 7 bases from V and 5 bases from J, with 20 bases in between. CDR3 size: 16 residues. The germline V gene has CDR1 SGHVS and CDR2 FNYEAQ. CDR3 bases: TGTGCCAGCACCAACGGGGCTAGCAAAGCAACCGGGGAGCTGTTTTTT. It yields the protein CASTNGASKATGELFF.

In its sample, this clonotype was seen many times. The chain has TRBV20-1 and TRBJ2-5; 10 positions match TRBD2. Looked up from germline, CDR1 is DFQATT and CDR2 is SNEGSKA (reference sequence). CDR3 size: 16 residues. The V and J ends lost 2 bases and 1 base, in that order; junction bases with no gene match: 7. The CDR3 sequence: CSARLAGAKIQETQYF. CDR3 in DNA: TGCAGTGCTAGACTAGCGGGGGCAAAAATCCAAGAGACCCAGTACTTC.